This TCR beta chain emerged from a study of blood T cell repertoires in COVID-19. Looking at the study overall: T cells, B-cell-depleted T cells, or PBMCs provided the cDNA or gDNA that served as material.

Deletions cut 5 bases from V and 9 bases from J, with 10 bases between. The CDR3 spans 11 residues. As handled by the study authors: Using reference gene primer amplification, nucleated cell counts were estimated. Generated by immunoSEQ multiplex PCR, the TCRdb table keeps only in-frame clones and is missing some. Clonal size and the V and J genes are those of that table, whereas D and trimming came from the DNA. The sample carries 310,000 or so clones, around 90% recorded once. Enrollees, roughly 18 to 95 years old, lived in around 23 US areas. Recovery among Cohort 3 donors was established by two negative PCRs, clearance, or symptom resolution.

The V and J genes are TRBV12-3 or TRBV12-4 and TRBJ1-1; D is unclear. Sequenced: PBMCs or T cells enriched from blood (not recorded which). The source is a woman in her late teens or twenties who had recovered from COVID-19. CDR3 sequence: CASSDRTKAFF. CDR3 in DNA: TGTGCCAGCAGTGATAGGACTAAAGCTTTCTTT.